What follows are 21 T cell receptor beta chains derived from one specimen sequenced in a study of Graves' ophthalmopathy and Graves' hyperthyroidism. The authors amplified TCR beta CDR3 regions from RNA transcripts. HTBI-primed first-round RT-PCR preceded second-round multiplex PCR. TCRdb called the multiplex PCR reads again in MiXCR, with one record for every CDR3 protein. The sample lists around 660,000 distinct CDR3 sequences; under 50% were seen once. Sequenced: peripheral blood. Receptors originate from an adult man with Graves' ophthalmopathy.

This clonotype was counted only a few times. The CDR3 DNA is TGTGCCAGTCGGGGAGGGACAGGGGCATTTTACGAGCAGTACTTC. Translated, it gives CASRGGTGAFYEQYF. This chain uses TRBV2 with TRBJ2-7; 10 nucleotides agree with TRBD1. The V gene end was trimmed by 9 bases and the J gene end by 4 bases; junction bases not matched to a gene: 12. From germline, CDR1 is SNHLY and CDR2 FYNNEI. This CDR3 contains 15 residues. Filled out from reference TRBV2 and TRBJ2-7, the complete variable domain reads EPEVTQTPSHQVTQMGQEVILRCVPISNHLYFYWYRQILGQKVEFLVSFYNNEISEKSEIFDDQFSVERPDGSNFTLKIRSTKLEDSAMYFCASRGGTGAFYEQYFGPGTRLTVT.

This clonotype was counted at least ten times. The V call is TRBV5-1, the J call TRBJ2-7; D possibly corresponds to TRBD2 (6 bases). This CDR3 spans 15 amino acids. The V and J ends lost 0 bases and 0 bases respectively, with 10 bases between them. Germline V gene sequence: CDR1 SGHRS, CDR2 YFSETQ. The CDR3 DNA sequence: TGCGCCAGCAGCTTGGTAGAGGGAGGCTCCTACGAGCAGTACTTC. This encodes CASSLVEGGSYEQYF.

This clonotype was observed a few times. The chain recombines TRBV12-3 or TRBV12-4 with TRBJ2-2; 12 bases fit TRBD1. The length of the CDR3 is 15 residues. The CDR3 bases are TGTGCTAGTGGTGTGGGACAGGGGGCGTTCTGGGAGCTGTTTTTT. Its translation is CASGVGQGAFWELFF.

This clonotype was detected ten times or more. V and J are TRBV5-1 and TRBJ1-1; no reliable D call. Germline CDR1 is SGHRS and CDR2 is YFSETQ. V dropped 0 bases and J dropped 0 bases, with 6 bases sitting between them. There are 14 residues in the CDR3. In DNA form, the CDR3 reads TGCGCCAGCAGCTTGGGACCAATGAACACTGAAGCTTTCTTT. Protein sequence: CASSLGPMNTEAFF.

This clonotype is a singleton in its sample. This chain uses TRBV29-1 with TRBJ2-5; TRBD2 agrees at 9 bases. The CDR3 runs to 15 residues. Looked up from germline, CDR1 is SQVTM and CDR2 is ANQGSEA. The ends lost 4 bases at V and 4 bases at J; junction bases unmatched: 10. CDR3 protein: CSVGVLAGGVETQYF. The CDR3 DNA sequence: TGCAGCGTTGGAGTTTTGGCGGGAGGGGTAGAGACCCAGTACTTC. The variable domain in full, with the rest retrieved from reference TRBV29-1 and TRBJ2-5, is SAVISQKPSRDICQRGTSLTIQCQVDSQVTMMFWYRQQPGQSLTLIATANQGSEATYESGFVIDKFPISRPNLTFSTLTVSNMSPEDSSIYLCSVGVLAGGVETQYFGPGTRLLVL.

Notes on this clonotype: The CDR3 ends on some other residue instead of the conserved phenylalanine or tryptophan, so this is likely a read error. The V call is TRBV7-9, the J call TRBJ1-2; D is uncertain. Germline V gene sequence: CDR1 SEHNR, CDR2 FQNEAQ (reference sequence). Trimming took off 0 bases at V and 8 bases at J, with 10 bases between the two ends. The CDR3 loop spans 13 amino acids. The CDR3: CASSLALGGGYTL. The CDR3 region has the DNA TGTGCCAGCAGCTTAGCGCTCGGAGGGGGCTACACCCTC.

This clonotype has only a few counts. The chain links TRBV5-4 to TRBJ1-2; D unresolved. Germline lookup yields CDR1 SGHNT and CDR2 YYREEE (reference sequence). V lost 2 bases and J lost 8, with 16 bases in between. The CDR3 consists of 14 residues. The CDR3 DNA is TGTGCCAGCAGCTTATCCCTGGGCAATCGGGGCTACACCTTC. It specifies CASSLSLGNRGYTF. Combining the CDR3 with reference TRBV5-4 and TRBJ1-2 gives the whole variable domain ETGVTQSPTHLIKTRGQQVTLRCSSQSGHNTVSWYQQALGQGPQFIFQYYREEENGRGNFPPRFSGLQFPNYSSELNVNALELDDSALYLCASSLSLGNRGYTFGSGTRLTVV.

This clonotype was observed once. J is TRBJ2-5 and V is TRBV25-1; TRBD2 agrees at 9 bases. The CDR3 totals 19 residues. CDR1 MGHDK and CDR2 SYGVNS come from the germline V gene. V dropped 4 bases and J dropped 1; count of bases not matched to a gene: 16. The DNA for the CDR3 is TGTGCCAGCAGTGCTAGGTGCGGGAGGGCCCAGTGTGCCCAAGAGACCCAGTACTTC. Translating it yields CASSARCGRAQCAQETQYF.

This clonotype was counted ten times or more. This CDR3 is CAGKASGELFF. The CDR3, as DNA: TGTGCCGGCAAGGCGAGCGGGGAGCTGTTTTTT. This chain joins TRBV6-5 and TRBJ2-2; D not resolved. The CDR3 sequence is 11 residues long. From germline, CDR1 is MNHEY and CDR2 SVGAGI. V was trimmed by 11 bases and J by 7 bases, leaving 11 bases between them.

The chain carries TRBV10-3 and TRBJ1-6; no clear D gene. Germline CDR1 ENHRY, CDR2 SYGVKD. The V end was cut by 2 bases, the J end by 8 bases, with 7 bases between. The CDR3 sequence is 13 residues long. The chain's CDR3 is CAISEGLDSPLHF. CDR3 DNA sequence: TGTGCCATCAGTGAGGGGCTTGATTCACCCCTCCACTTT.

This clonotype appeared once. The CDR3 here is CASRTPAGETQYF. DNA of the CDR3: TGTGCCAGCAGGACCCCGGCCGGGGAGACCCAGTACTTC. The genes are TRBV12-3 or TRBV12-4 and TRBJ2-5, with D uncertain. Trimming took 6 bases from V and 5 from J, leaving 13 bases between them. This CDR3 region has 13 residues.

The CDR3 protein is CASSGEPISPLHF. DNA for the CDR3: TGTGCCAGCAGTGGGGAGCCAATTTCACCCCTCCACTTT. V and J are TRBV2 and TRBJ1-6; D uncertain. With 4 bases removed from V and 9 bases from J, the gap between germline ends came to 10 bases. CDR3 length: 13 residues. Germline CDR1 and CDR2: SNHLY and FYNNEI.

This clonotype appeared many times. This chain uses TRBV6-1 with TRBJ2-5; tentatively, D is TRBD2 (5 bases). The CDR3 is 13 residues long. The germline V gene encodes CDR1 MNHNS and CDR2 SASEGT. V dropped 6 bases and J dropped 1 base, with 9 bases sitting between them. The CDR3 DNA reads TGTGCCAGCAGCGAGGGAGTCCAAGAGACCCAGTACTTC. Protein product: CASSEGVQETQYF.

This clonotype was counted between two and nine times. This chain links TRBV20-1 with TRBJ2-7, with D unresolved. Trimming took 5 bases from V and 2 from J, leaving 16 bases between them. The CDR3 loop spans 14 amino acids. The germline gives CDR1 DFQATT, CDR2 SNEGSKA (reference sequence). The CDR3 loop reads CSAEPRTPTYEQYF. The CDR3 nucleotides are TGCAGTGCTGAGCCCCGGACCCCCACCTACGAGCAGTACTTC.

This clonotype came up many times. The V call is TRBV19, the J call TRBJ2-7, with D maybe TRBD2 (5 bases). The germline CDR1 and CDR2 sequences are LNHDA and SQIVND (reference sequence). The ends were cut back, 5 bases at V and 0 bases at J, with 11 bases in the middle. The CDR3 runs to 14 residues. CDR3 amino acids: CASSAYGGSYEQYF. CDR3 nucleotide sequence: TGTGCCAGTAGTGCCTACGGAGGCTCCTACGAGCAGTACTTC.

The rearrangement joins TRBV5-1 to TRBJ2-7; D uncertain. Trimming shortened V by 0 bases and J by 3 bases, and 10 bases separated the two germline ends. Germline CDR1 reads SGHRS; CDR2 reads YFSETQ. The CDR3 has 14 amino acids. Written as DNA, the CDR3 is TGCGCCAGCAGCTTGGTACCAGAGGTCTACGAGCAGTACTTC. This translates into CASSLVPEVYEQYF.

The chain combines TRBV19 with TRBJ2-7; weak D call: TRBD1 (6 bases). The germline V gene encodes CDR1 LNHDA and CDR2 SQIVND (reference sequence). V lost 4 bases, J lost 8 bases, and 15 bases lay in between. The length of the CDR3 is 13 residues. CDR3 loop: CASSTGERPQQYF. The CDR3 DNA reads TGTGCCAGTAGTACAGGGGAGCGGCCCCAGCAGTACTTC.

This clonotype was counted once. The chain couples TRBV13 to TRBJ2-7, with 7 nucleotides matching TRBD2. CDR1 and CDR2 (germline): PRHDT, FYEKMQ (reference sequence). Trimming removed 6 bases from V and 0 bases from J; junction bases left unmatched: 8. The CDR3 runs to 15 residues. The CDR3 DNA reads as TGTGCCAGCAGTCTGGGAGGGCCCCTCTCCTACGAGCAGTACTTC. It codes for CASSLGGPLSYEQYF.

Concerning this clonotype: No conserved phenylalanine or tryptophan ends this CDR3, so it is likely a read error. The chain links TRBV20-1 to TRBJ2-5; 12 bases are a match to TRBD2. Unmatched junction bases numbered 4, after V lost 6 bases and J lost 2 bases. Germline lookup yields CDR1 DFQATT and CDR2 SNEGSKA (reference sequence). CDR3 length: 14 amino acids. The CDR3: CSARLAGVQETQYL. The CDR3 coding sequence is TGCAGTGCCAGACTAGCGGGGGTGCAAGAGACCCAGTACCTC.

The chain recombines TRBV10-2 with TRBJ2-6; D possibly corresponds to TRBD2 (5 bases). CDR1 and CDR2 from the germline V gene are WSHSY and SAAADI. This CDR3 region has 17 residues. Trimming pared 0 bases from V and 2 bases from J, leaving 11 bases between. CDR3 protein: CASSESTGSAGANVLTF. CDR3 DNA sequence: TGCGCCAGCAGTGAGTCGACGGGGAGTGCTGGGGCCAACGTCCTGACTTTC.

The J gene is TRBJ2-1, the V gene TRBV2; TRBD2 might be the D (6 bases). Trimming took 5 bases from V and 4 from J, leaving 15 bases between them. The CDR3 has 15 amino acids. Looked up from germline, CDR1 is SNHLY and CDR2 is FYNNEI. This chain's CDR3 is CASSQTRLAYNEQFF. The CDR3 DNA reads TGTGCCAGCAGTCAAACTAGGCTAGCGTACAATGAGCAGTTCTTC.